What follows describes a single TCR beta chain. The data were obtained in a study of beta chain features in type 1 diabetes. The investigators reverse transcribed all of the isolated RNA, so they sequenced expressed TCRB transcripts. Method: immunoSEQ multiplex PCR; TCRdb's copy keeps in-frame clones and lacks some. In the table there are about 900,000 clones, roughly 15% of which are singletons. The CDR3 spans 14 residues. Trimming removed 5 bases from V and 0 bases from J; junction bases left unmatched: 0. Germline CDR1 is MDHEN and CDR2 is SYDVKM. V usage is TRBV28 and J usage is TRBJ2-1, with 8 positions matching TRBD2. The clonotype comes from a woman aged 18-29 years in good health. Specimen: naive CD4+ T cells from blood. DNA for the CDR3: TGTGCCAGCAGTCGGGAGGGCTCCTACAATGAGCAGTTCTTC. The encoded protein is CASSREGSYNEQFF.